This TCR beta chain derives from a study of shared clonotypes between healthy human individuals. Study outcomes and limitations: Donor scarcity curtailed the genetic and exposure-history diversity represented herein.

Germline-derived CDR1 and CDR2 are SQVTM and ANQGSEA. This CDR3 is 14 amino acids long. Replicate PCRs for sorted subsets used around 200 ng DNA; this equaled 25,000 to 30,000 T cell genomes. Original processing methods: With immunoSEQ giving junction-only sequences and no quality scores, filtering differed. This table comes from immunoSEQ multiplex PCR, and its TCRdb copy is limited to in-frame clones, with some not included. V and J calls and clone size are copied from that table; D and trimming were computed from the DNA. The sample gives around 550,000 clones, around 96% of which show up once; about 0.064% is in the top ten. Worth noting for this clone: Its antigen is not known.

The V and J genes are TRBV29-1 and TRBJ2-5; 8 positions agree with TRBD2. The closer fit of TRBJ2-7 to the DNA end suggests the J call may be wrong. The receptor was isolated from a woman younger than 45 in good health. The sequenced sample was naive CD4+ T cells sorted from blood. Described subset: CD45RA+ positively selected. This CDR3 is CSARLAQASYEQYF. The CDR3 DNA reads as TGCAGCGCTAGACTAGCGCAGGCCTCCTACGAGCAGTACTTC.